Listed below are T cell receptor beta chains from one sample, sequenced in a study of T cell repertoires in cytomegalovirus infection. One entry per CDR3 protein, called by TCRdb with MiXCR from the reads. The sample consists of 900,000 to 950,000 distinct CDR3 sequences, around 30% of them appearing once. No antigen has been identified for these receptors. The source was cultured CD8+ T cells from PBMCs, collected from culture after CMV antigen stimulation. These receptors were obtained from a human donor in good health (CMV status not recorded). Some clones in this sample may be carry-over from other donors' samples. CDR3s include the opening cysteine and the closing phenylalanine or tryptophan. A D gene is named only where the DNA matches it firmly. Size is omitted from some rows. Given values are once, few, many or a class for expanded clones.

length,D,size,J,V,DNA,CDR3
14,-,many,TRBJ1-1,TRBV7-2,TGTGCCAGCAGCTTACAGGCCGGGGACACTGAAGCTTTCTTT,CASSLQAGDTEAFF
15,-,-,TRBJ1-5,TRBV28,TGTGCCAGCAGTTTAGGGAGCAACCTTTGGCAGCCCCAGCATTTT,CASSLGSNLWQPQHF
11,-,-,TRBJ1-6,TRBV20-1,TGCAGTGCCAGGACTGGTTTGGCCCTCCACTTT,CSARTGLALHF
15,TRBD1,-,TRBJ1-2,TRBV6-5,TGTGCCAGCAGTTACGACAGGGATTCCATCTATGGCTACACCTTC,CASSYDRDSIYGYTF
14,-,-,TRBJ2-1,TRBV27,TGTGCCAGCAGTTATCCCCTCCTCGGGGGTGAGCAGTTCTTC,CASSYPLLGGEQFF
12,-,few,TRBJ2-2,TRBV6-1,TGTGCCAGCAGTGAACGTCTCGGGGAGCTGTTTTTT,CASSERLGELFF
12,-,few,TRBJ1-1,TRBV12-3/TRBV12-4,TGTGCCAGCAGAATGGACAGCCGTGAAGCTTTCTTT,CASRMDSREAFF
16,TRBD2,few,TRBJ2-1,TRBV6-5,TGTGCCAGCAGTCTTCGGACTAGCGGGGTTTTCAATGAGCAGTTCTTC,CASSLRTSGVFNEQFF
16,TRBD1,-,TRBJ1-1,TRBV27,TGTGCCAGCAGTTTATACTACAGGGGGCTGGACACTGAAGCTTTCTTT,CASSLYYRGLDTEAFF
15,TRBD1,few,TRBJ2-3,TRBV5-4,TGTGCCAGCAGCTTGAGGGGGCCCTCCGCTGATACGCAGTATTTT,CASSLRGPSADTQYF
13,-,many,TRBJ2-7,TRBV20-1,TGCAGTGCTAGTAAGGACACTTCCTACGAGCAGTACTTC,CSASKDTSYEQYF
14,-,-,TRBJ1-2,TRBV12-3/TRBV12-4,TGTGCCAGCAGTACAACAACCGCAGGGAAGGGCTACACCTTC,CASSTTTAGKGYTF
12,-,many,TRBJ1-1,TRBV12-3/TRBV12-4,TGTGCCAGCACCGCAGGTAACACTGAAGCTTTCTTT,CASTAGNTEAFF
18,TRBD2,many,TRBJ2-5,TRBV7-2,TGTGCCAGCAGCTTATCAACCGGCCAACTAGCGGGGGGGCCAACCCAGTACTTC,CASSLSTGQLAGGPTQYF
16,-,-,TRBJ2-1,TRBV6-5,TGTGCCAGCAGGCCGGGACTCAAACTCGGCTACAATGAGCAGTTCTTC,CASRPGLKLGYNEQFF
14,-,-,TRBJ2-7,TRBV18,TGTGCCAGCTCATCGGACGGGTACCTCGACGAGCAGTACTTC,CASSSDGYLDEQYF
18,-,-,TRBJ1-2,TRBV7-8,TGTGCCAGCAGCCCCTTCCGGCAGGGCCGCTGGTACGACTATGGCTACACCTTC,CASSPFRQGRWYDYGYTF
11,-,-,TRBJ2-3,TRBV7-3,TGTGCCAGCACCTGGGATAGTACGCAGTATTTT,CASTWDSTQYF